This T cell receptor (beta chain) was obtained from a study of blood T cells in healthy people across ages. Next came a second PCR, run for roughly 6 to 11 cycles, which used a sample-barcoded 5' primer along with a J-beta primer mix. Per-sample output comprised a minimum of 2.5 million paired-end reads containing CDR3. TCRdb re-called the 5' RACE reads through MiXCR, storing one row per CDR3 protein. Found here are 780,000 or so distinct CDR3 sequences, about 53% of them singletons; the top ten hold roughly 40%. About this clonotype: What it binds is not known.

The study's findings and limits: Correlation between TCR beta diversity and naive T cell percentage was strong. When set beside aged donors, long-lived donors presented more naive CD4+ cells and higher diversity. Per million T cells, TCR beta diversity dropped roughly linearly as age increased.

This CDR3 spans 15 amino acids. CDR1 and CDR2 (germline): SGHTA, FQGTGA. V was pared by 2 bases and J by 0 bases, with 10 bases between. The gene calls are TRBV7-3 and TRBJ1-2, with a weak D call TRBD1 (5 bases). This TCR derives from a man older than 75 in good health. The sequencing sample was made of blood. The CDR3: CASSLGGVPNYGYTF. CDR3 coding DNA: TGTGCCAGCAGCTTAGGAGGGGTCCCTAACTATGGCTACACCTTC. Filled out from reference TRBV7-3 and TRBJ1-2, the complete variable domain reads GAGVSQTPSNKVTEKGKYVELRCDPISGHTALYWYRQSLGQGPEFLIYFQGTGAADDSGLPNDRFFAVRPEGSVSTLKIQRTERGDSAVYLCASSLGGVPNYGYTFGSGTRLTVV.